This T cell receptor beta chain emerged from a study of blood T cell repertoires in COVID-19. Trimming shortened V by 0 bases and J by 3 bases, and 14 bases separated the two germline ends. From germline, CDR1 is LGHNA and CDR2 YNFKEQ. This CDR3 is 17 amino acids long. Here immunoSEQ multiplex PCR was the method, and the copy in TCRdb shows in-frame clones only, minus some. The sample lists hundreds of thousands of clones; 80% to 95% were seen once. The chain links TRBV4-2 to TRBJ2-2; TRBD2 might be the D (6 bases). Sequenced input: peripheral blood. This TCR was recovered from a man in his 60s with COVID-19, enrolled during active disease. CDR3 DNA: TGTGCCAGCAGCCAAGATGTCATTAGCGGTGACACCGGGGAGCTGTTTTTT. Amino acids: CASSQDVISGDTGELFF.